The rows below give T cell receptor beta chains drawn from one sample of a study of blood T cell repertoires in COVID-19. Clones were read by immunoSEQ multiplex PCR, and TCRdb kept only the in-frame ones, dropping some. The sample consists of over 250,000 clones, 86% of them appearing once. Input material: peripheral blood. The source is a woman aged 70-85 years with COVID-19, enrolled during active disease. Both conserved end residues are part of each CDR3. The D gene is left open where the match is weak. Size values are once, few and many counts, or a class for expanded clones, and some rows have none.

V	D	J	size	CDR3	DNA
TRBV28	TRBD1	TRBJ1-1	NA	CASRGDREHHTEAFF	TGTGCCAGCAGGGGGGACAGGGAGCACCACACTGAAGCTTTCTTT
TRBV4-1	TRBD1	TRBJ1-2	NA	CASSQDLTGGNGYTF	TGCGCCAGCAGCCAAGATCTCACAGGGGGGAATGGCTACACCTTC
TRBV19	NA	TRBJ1-5	NA	CASNLGDNQPQHF	TGTGCCAGTAATTTAGGGGACAATCAGCCCCAGCATTTT
TRBV4-1	TRBD1	TRBJ2-5	NA	CASSPLTGGRETQYF	TGCGCCAGCAGCCCGTTAACAGGGGGCAGGGAGACCCAGTACTTC
TRBV9	NA	TRBJ1-3	NA	CASSSAGVISGNTIYF	TGTGCCAGCAGCTCCGCCGGAGTTATCTCTGGAAACACCATATATTTT
TRBV29-1	NA	TRBJ2-1	NA	CSVEPGAPYNEQFF	TGCAGCGTTGAGCCAGGGGCACCCTACAATGAGCAGTTCTTC
TRBV7-8	NA	TRBJ2-3	NA	CASSLEGWGTDTQYF	TGTGCCAGCAGCTTAGAGGGGTGGGGAACAGATACGCAGTATTTT
TRBV19	NA	TRBJ2-3	many	CASTPTASTDTQYF	TGTGCCAGTACCCCGACAGCCAGCACAGATACGCAGTATTTT
TRBV4-1	NA	TRBJ1-2	NA	CASSQELTGQTSRGYTF	TGCGCCAGCAGCCAAGAGTTGACAGGTCAGACCTCTAGGGGCTACACCTTC
TRBV28	NA	TRBJ1-1	NA	CASRIVFFGTEAFF	TGTGCCAGTCGAATCGTATTTTTCGGCACTGAAGCTTTCTTT
TRBV19	NA	TRBJ1-5	NA	CASSEGVQPQHF	TGTGCCAGTAGCGAGGGTGTGCAGCCCCAGCATTTT
TRBV19	TRBD1	TRBJ2-6	NA	CASSTQGQGASGANVLTF	TGTGCCAGTAGTACCCAAGGACAGGGGGCCTCTGGGGCCAACGTCCTGACTTTC
TRBV7-2	NA	TRBJ2-4	NA	CASSLAYRNIQYF	TGTGCCAGCAGCTTAGCCTACCGAAACATTCAGTACTTC
TRBV6-2/TRBV6-3	NA	TRBJ1-1	NA	CASSKTGTEAFF	TGTGCCAGCAGCAAAACAGGGACTGAAGCTTTCTTT
TRBV5-4	NA	TRBJ1-2	NA	CASSATVDYGYTF	TGTGCCAGCAGCGCGACAGTGGACTATGGCTACACCTTC
TRBV6-5	TRBD2	TRBJ2-7	NA	CASSYTGTSGSYEQYF	TGTGCCAGCAGTTATACCGGGACTAGCGGATCCTACGAGCAGTACTTC
TRBV21-1	NA	TRBJ2-7	NA	CASLRAGYKYYEQYF	TGTGCCAGCTTGCGAGCGGGATACAAATACTACGAGCAGTACTTC
TRBV30	NA	TRBJ2-2	NA	CAGPRGLGLFF	TGTGCCGGACCACGGGGTTTGGGGCTGTTTTTT
TRBV18	TRBD1	TRBJ1-1	once	CASSPRGQEAFF	TGTGCCAGCTCACCCCGGGGACAGGAAGCTTTCTTT
TRBV5-1	NA	TRBJ2-5	NA	CASSLLSLQETQYF	TGCGCCAGCAGCTTACTATCCCTCCAAGAGACCCAGTACTTC
TRBV19	NA	TRBJ2-1	NA	CASSEDRSSYNEQFF	TGTGCCAGTAGTGAAGACAGGAGCTCCTACAATGAGCAGTTCTTC
TRBV29-1	NA	TRBJ2-7	NA	CSVESFRGHEQYF	TGCAGCGTTGAAAGTTTCAGGGGCCACGAGCAGTACTTC
TRBV28	NA	TRBJ1-1	NA	CASIRGTQNTEAFF	TGTGCCAGCATCCGCGGGACGCAGAACACTGAAGCTTTCTTT
TRBV6-5	TRBD1	TRBJ1-1	NA	CASSVDRDATEAFF	TGTGCCAGCAGCGTCGACAGGGATGCCACTGAAGCTTTCTTT
TRBV5-1	TRBD2	TRBJ2-7	NA	CASSLGGTSTNYEQYF	TGCGCCAGCAGCCTAGGAGGGACTAGCACCAACTACGAGCAGTACTTC
TRBV21-1	NA	TRBJ2-7	NA	CASRLAIQGREYEQYF	TGTGCCAGCAGGCTGGCGATACAGGGTAGGGAGTACGAGCAGTACTTC
TRBV7-2	NA	TRBJ2-1	NA	CASSPTARIGNEQFF	TGTGCCAGCAGCCCGACAGCTAGGATAGGCAATGAGCAGTTCTTC
TRBV5-5	TRBD1	TRBJ1-2	NA	CASSSQGATSYTF	TGTGCCAGCAGCTCACAGGGGGCTACGTCTTACACCTTC
TRBV5-5	NA	TRBJ2-7	NA	CASSLYTGYEQYF	TGTGCCAGCAGCTTGTACACAGGCTACGAGCAGTACTTC
TRBV30	TRBD1	TRBJ2-1	NA	CAWRRQGFFSYNEQFF	TGTGCCTGGAGGAGACAGGGGTTTTTCTCCTACAATGAGCAGTTCTTC
TRBV12-3/TRBV12-4	NA	TRBJ1-2	once	CASSLRNYGYTF	TGTGCCAGCAGTTTACGGAACTATGGCTACACCTTC
TRBV6-6	NA	TRBJ2-3	NA	CASSSGTLATDTQYF	TGTGCCAGCAGCTCCGGGACTCTTGCCACAGATACGCAGTATTTT
TRBV5-1	TRBD1	TRBJ2-2	NA	CASSLQGAYTGELFF	TGCGCCAGCAGCTTACAGGGGGCTTACACCGGGGAGCTGTTTTTT
TRBV4-1	TRBD2	TRBJ2-2	NA	CASSPLVPGLVRGGELFF	TGCGCCAGCAGCCCCCTAGTCCCGGGACTAGTTAGGGGGGGGGAGCTGTTTTTT
TRBV7-8	NA	TRBJ1-6	NA	CASSLEGTQYNSPLHF	TGTGCCAGCAGCTTGGAAGGGACTCAATATAATTCACCCCTCCACTTT
TRBV10-3	NA	TRBJ1-1	NA	CAISESANEAFF	TGTGCCATCAGTGAGTCGGCCAATGAAGCTTTCTTT
TRBV9	TRBD2	TRBJ2-3	NA	CASSVEKGTSDTDTQYF	TGTGCCAGCAGCGTAGAAAAAGGGACTAGCGATACAGATACGCAGTATTTT
TRBV18	NA	TRBJ2-7	NA	CASSPREGDEQYF	TGTGCCAGCTCACCGCGGGAAGGCGACGAGCAGTACTTC
TRBV28	TRBD1	TRBJ1-2	NA	CASRAEGQKGGYTF	TGTGCCAGCAGGGCCGAGGGACAGAAGGGTGGCTACACCTTC
TRBV27	TRBD1	TRBJ2-7	NA	CASSWGQVSSYEQYF	TGTGCCAGCAGTTGGGGACAGGTTAGCTCCTACGAGCAGTACTTC
TRBV7-2	NA	TRBJ2-3	NA	CASSPTGHTDTQYF	TGTGCCAGCAGCCCTACAGGACACACAGATACGCAGTATTTT
TRBV29-1	NA	TRBJ2-5	few	CSARGGQGAGETQYF	TGCAGCGCCAGGGGGGGGCAGGGGGCCGGCGAGACCCAGTACTTC
TRBV2	NA	TRBJ1-6	NA	CASRQNSLSPLHF	TGTGCCAGCAGACAGAACAGCCTTTCACCCCTCCACTTT
TRBV24-1	TRBD1	TRBJ2-1	NA	CATSDSRVSAGGNEQFF	TGTGCCACCAGTGATTCCAGGGTTTCCGCAGGGGGCAATGAGCAGTTCTTC
TRBV27	NA	TRBJ1-6	NA	CASSFTAGARILHF	TGTGCCAGCAGTTTCACGGCGGGAGCCCGGATCCTCCACTTT
TRBV5-1	NA	TRBJ2-5	NA	CASSLDGGGGKTQYF	TGCGCCAGCAGCTTGGATGGCGGGGGCGGGAAGACCCAGTACTTC
TRBV6-2/TRBV6-3	NA	TRBJ1-6	NA	CASSTYGMNNSPLHF	TGTGCCAGCAGTACCTACGGGATGAATAATTCACCCCTCCACTTT
TRBV3-1/TRBV3-2	TRBD2	TRBJ2-2	NA	CASSRRGSGGVPRELFF	TGTGCCAGCAGCCGCCGCGGTAGCGGGGGCGTTCCCCGGGAGCTGTTTTTT
TRBV27	NA	TRBJ1-1	NA	CASSFTGLGTEAFF	TGTGCCAGCAGTTTTACAGGTTTGGGCACTGAAGCTTTCTTT
TRBV28	TRBD2	TRBJ2-1	NA	CATREGLAGDISYNEQFF	TGTGCCACGCGGGAGGGACTAGCGGGGGACATATCCTACAATGAGCAGTTCTTC
TRBV15	NA	TRBJ2-7	NA	CATSRGENLRGLEYEQYF	TGTGCCACCAGCAGAGGGGAAAACTTACGGGGACTCGAATACGAGCAGTACTTC
TRBV12-3/TRBV12-4	NA	TRBJ2-5	NA	CASIPPGGETQYF	TGTGCCAGCATCCCCCCCGGGGGAGAGACCCAGTACTTC